A single TCR beta chain is shown here with its context. Its antigen is not yet known. No qualities accompany the bases; no much larger clone lies one base away. Trimming takes 6 bases from V and 2 bases from J, and the germline ends sit 10 bases apart. The CDR3 goes from the cysteine to the phenylalanine over 13 residues. The DNA shown is the 39-base CDR3, in frame from base 1. The germline V gene encodes CDR1 MDHEN and CDR2 SYDVKM. The sample comes from a study of cytomegalovirus exposure and HLA in healthy donors (dated by TCRdb to the late 2010s). For the wider study: An earlier analysis of some 620 of the donors reported 276 Gb of sequence data and 100 million to 120 million unique TCR beta sequences obtained from roughly 170 million T cells. Roughly 320 gigabases of sequencing data and around 85 million unique TCR sequences made up an early release that covered nearly 650 HLA-typed donors. Among the roughly 400 genotyped donors, about 83% belonged to the genetic ancestry cluster associated with self-reported Caucasian donors. The study aimed to test whether signatures of past pathogen exposure could be identified by cataloging public T cell receptors. Using immunosequencing, the study profiled T cell repertoires from 500 to 800 subjects and related those repertoires to cytomegalovirus serostatus. In addition to the first cohort of hundreds of subjects, a separate validation cohort of approximately 110 different subjects was used. The study combined high-throughput TCR immunosequencing, statistical association of individual TCRs with disease status, and machine learning to predict cytomegalovirus infection status. In a later analysis, previously published TCR beta repertoires from roughly 710 donors were re-analyzed and high-resolution HLA genotyping was added so that TCR occurrence patterns could be studied. Rather than using new phenotypic data, the later analysis identified candidate immune exposures from TCR beta sequences and from how often those sequences occurred across donors. In an earlier analysis of 550 to 700 of the donors, high-throughput TCR beta sequencing was used to judge whether each TCR beta V gene segment behaved as functional or pseudogenic. Alongside the repertoire data, information on donor age, sex, ethnicity and CMV serostatus was compiled. A later genetic analysis took genome-wide SNP genotypes for about 60% of the roughly 670 donors and used that subset as a discovery cohort. All discovery cohort repertoires had been generated on a single sequencing platform. Both class I and class II loci were covered by HLA typing, at four-digit resolution. Typing coverage differed by locus: A, B, C, DRB1 and DQB1 were typed in about 620-640 donors, DQA1 in 522, DPA1 in around 600, and DPB1 in 400 to 490. Because of strong linkage in the cohort, roughly five DR-DQ haplotypes were treated as single units for association and clustering. On average, around 230,000 unique TCR beta nucleotide sequences were sequenced per donor among several hundred genotyped donors of the cohort, with 15% to 20% of those sequences being non-productive. Overall results and qualifications from the work: A later analysis associated 16,951 TCR beta sequences with specific HLA alleles at a false discovery rate of 0.05. The earlier analysis of about 600 of the donors excluded approximately 15 rarely observed V segments, including chromosome 9 orphons, because counts were too low. A later analysis reported that several top co-occurrence clusters appeared linked to parvovirus B19, influenza, CMV and Epstein-Barr virus. In a later genetic analysis, a missense DCLRE1C variant was associated with V-gene and J-gene trimming of TCR beta chains, and the association was replicated in an independent cohort. CMV serostatus was the only immune exposure information available for the cohort. In an earlier analysis of approximately 590 of the donors, most TCR beta V segments appeared in productive rearrangements about 90% or about 30% of the time, broadly matching IMGT annotations. The cohort was sequenced for TCR beta chains only, and without alpha or paired-chain data the features that could be detected were limited. The authors suggested that the approach could potentially be generalized to other disease states and immunological phenotypes. According to a later analysis, most CMV-associated TCR beta chains appeared to be HLA-restricted, and the HLA associations seemed to be driven largely by CMV exposure. A later analysis found that TCR association rates varied across HLA loci, with DRB1 alleles showing the most associated TCRs and HLA-C alleles the fewest. When HLA alleles, especially DR and DQ, strongly co-occurred, TCR associations were difficult to assign to individual alleles. The study gave a list of 150 to 200 TCR beta chains associated with cytomegalovirus. Compared with equally common non-associated chains, HLA-associated TCR beta chains in a later analysis were more clonally expanded and had lower generation probabilities. Cytomegalovirus status was reported to be diagnosed by the classifier with high specificity and sensitivity in both the original and validation cohorts. In vitro tests confirmed that a few of the cytomegalovirus-associated TCR beta chains recognize cytomegalovirus antigens. Because HLA typing was missing for some donors at each locus, association tests included only the typed subset. Some IMGT-functional V segments, including TRBV6-2 and TRBV6-3, could not be distinguished by the 87-base-pair reads and were therefore excluded. Sequencing depth was assumed to be roughly uniform across donors in the presence/absence analyses, though that assumption may not hold. While some public TCRs were present in many individuals, most TCR sequences turned up only very rarely across donors. A cluster of highly shared sequence variants was judged likely to represent a technical artifact of the sequencing pipeline. Correlated functional status among segregating V segments might be attributable to linkage disequilibrium, but an unknown experimental factor could not be ruled out. A further reported finding was that TCR beta sequences accurately predicted the HLA-A and HLA-B alleles for most subjects in the first cohort. According to a later genetic analysis, donors in an Asian-associated ancestry cluster had fewer N-insertions in productive TCRs than the roughly 700-donor mean.

The library came from the immunoSEQ multiplex PCR assay. For the multiplex PCR, a mixture combining 60 forward primers for TCR Vbeta segments and 13 reverse primers for TCR Jbeta segments was used. Amplification of the CDR3 region of rearranged TCR beta genes was performed with a multiplex PCR assay on genomic DNA. The amplified TCR beta libraries were sequenced on the Illumina HiSeq System as 87-base-pair reads. As for how the authors treated the data: In a later analysis, tens of millions of unique TCR beta chains were counted across the 650 to 700 repertoires, and roughly 9.9 million of these chains were shared by at least two donors. Raw reads were error-corrected and collapsed into unique sequences with a nearest-neighbor algorithm that merged closely related sequences to remove PCR and sequencing errors. Alignment of CDR3 sequences to IMGT reference sequences was used to assign V, D and J gene segments. Each retained sequence needed at least a six-nucleotide match to both a V gene segment and a J gene segment. Rearrangements were called productive when the CDR3 lacked stop codons and stayed in frame with V and J; all others were non-productive. Following IMGT convention, CDR3 was defined as the stretch from the second conserved V-encoded cysteine up to the conserved J-encoded phenylalanine. Sequences without an unambiguous match to a single V gene segment were excluded from the earlier analysis of several hundred of the donors. In an earlier analysis of around 600 of the donors, V segments were called functional above 56.7% productive rearrangements and were called segregating when the between-donor standard deviation exceeded 5%. A statistical classification framework was built for diagnosing cytomegalovirus status from the catalog of TCR beta chain sequences. In a later analysis, TCR nucleotide sequences were compared against IMGT/GENE-DB human TR gene sequences so that V and J genes could be assigned. A later analysis assigned CDR3 sequences and most-parsimonious VDJ recombination scenarios with the TCRdist pipeline. In a later analysis, each TCR beta chain was defined by its CDR3 amino acid sequence together with its V-gene family, and reads without a unique V-gene family were excluded. To address suspected cross-contamination and a sequencing artifact, a later analysis removed a few hundred highly shared, low-generation-probability nucleotide sequences. A later analysis calculated a clonal expansion index for each public chain from normalized within-repertoire ranks of inferred template counts. A later analysis computed generation probabilities with a VDJ recombination model fitted to out-of-frame rearrangements, and checked the results against IGoR. Hypergeometric tests were used in a later analysis to score TCR-TCR, TCR-HLA and TCR-CMV co-occurrence, with a repertoire-size bias correction applied to the TCR pairs. To estimate false discovery rates, a later analysis permuted the HLA or CMV assignments 20 times. In a later analysis, co-occurring TCRs were grouped using DBSCAN, and TCRdist sequence similarity was added for clustering within HLA-allele-positive subsets. For co-occurrence clustering, repertoires with fewer than 30,000 or more than 120,000 public chains were excluded, along with roughly five repertoires with anomalous nucleotide sharing. In its TCRdb copy, this immuneACCESS table keeps in-frame sequences only and misses some clones. Where compared with another copy, unresolved V genes explain less than half of these, and the others have no known cause. That table furnishes V, J and clone size, whereas the DNA furnished D and trimming. The sample profile shows about 86,000 clones; roughly 85% of them were found once. The biggest ten clones account for about 6.4% of the sample.

The cohort consisted of 666 healthy bone marrow donors. Cohort members were all nominally healthy when sampled, although unrecorded immune exposures were likely present. The donor tested CMV seronegative and was one of the 352 seronegative cohort members. Each donor provided a peripheral blood sample, and peripheral blood mononuclear cells were used for TCR beta sequencing. The Qiagen DNeasy Blood Extraction Kit was used to extract genomic DNA from the blood cell samples. This sequence originates from a female donor in good health and CMV-seronegative. The chain is made from TRBV28 and TRBJ1-1; D gene: possibly TRBD1, on 5 matching bases. Sequenced: PBMCs. The DNA sequence is TGTGCCAGCAGGCCGACAGCCAACACTGAAGCTTTCTTT. It encodes CASRPTANTEAFF.